The source of this T cell receptor (beta chain) is a study of T cells in Graves' hyperthyroidism and ophthalmopathy. The germline V gene encodes CDR1 SGHNT and CDR2 YENEEA. V lost 2 bases and J lost 0; bases outside the gene matches: 9. The CDR3 length is 19 residues. Study findings and constraints: Also found in blood were most expanded thyroid clonotypes above 0.001. A 13 V-J signature model discriminated ophthalmopathy versus stable hyperthyroidism.

Ten or more counts support this clonotype. The target antigen is unknown. Amplified TCR beta CDR3 regions came from RNA transcripts. TCR CDR3 underwent first-round RT-PCR with the HTBI primer set. TCRdb fed the multiplex PCR reads into MiXCR, producing one record per CDR3 protein. The sample yields hundreds of thousands of distinct CDR3 sequences, approximately 14% seen once. This receptor was taken from a man between 18 and 35 years old with Graves' ophthalmopathy. The chain recombines TRBV11-3 with TRBJ2-1; TRBD2 aligns across 11 bases. Sequences were obtained from blood. The CDR3 loop is CASSLMLAGGRSSYNEQFF. The CDR3 DNA reads as TGTGCCAGCAGCTTAATGCTAGCGGGGGGCCGTAGCTCCTACAATGAGCAGTTCTTC.